This TCR beta chain was sequenced during a study of T cell repertoires in cytomegalovirus infection. The V end lost 3 bases, the J end lost 5 bases, and 14 bases lay between the germline ends. This CDR3 comprises 13 residues. Germline assignment: CDR1 SQVTM and CDR2 ANQGSEA. From the reads, TCRdb called clonotypes with MiXCR, one entry per CDR3 protein. The sample has 200,000 or so distinct CDR3 sequences, about 21% seen once. The sample taken for sequencing was PBMCs. The receptor was isolated from a human donor in good health (CMV status not recorded). Some clones in this sample may be carry-over from other donors' samples. The chain links TRBV29-1 to TRBJ2-7; D not resolved. The CDR3 bases are TGCAGCGTTGAGGTTAGAGAGATAGACGAGCAGTACTTC. Translating it yields CSVEVREIDEQYF.